The 22 T cell receptor beta chains below come from one sample, sequenced in a study of blood T cell repertoires in COVID-19 (TCRdb year 2020). The method behind the library was the immunoSEQ multiplex PCR assay. The immuneACCESS repertoire file appears here via TCRdb, limited to in-frame rearrangements. These files lack a portion of the clones; in checked studies, under half of the deficit traces to unresolved V genes, and the cause of the others is not known. In all, the sample holds some 200,000 clones, and 80% to 95% of those were seen once. The top ten constitute 0.5% to 0.55% of the sample. The specimen was peripheral blood. The receptors derive from a man over 45 with acute or convalescent COVID-19.

The CDR3 is CASSLAGGQGPKNIQYF. The CDR3 coding sequence is TGTGCCAGCAGCTTAGCGGGGGGACAGGGGCCCAAAAACATTCAGTACTTC. The rearrangement uses TRBV7-2 and TRBJ2-4; TRBD1 aligns across 10 bases. This CDR3 has 17 residues. The V and J ends lost 0 bases and 2 bases, in that order; junction bases with no gene match: 4. From germline, CDR1 is SGHTA and CDR2 FQGNSA.

The chain couples TRBV5-8 to TRBJ2-3; tentatively, D is TRBD2 (5 bases). This CDR3 comprises 17 residues. Germline values: CDR1 SGHTS, CDR2 YDEGEE. With 0 bases removed from V and 0 bases from J, the gap between germline ends came to 14 bases. The CDR3 loop is CASSLALLATSTDTQYF. In DNA, the CDR3 is TGTGCCAGCAGCTTGGCCTTGCTAGCAACTAGCACAGATACGCAGTATTTT.

The CDR3, as DNA: TGTGCCAGCAGCTTGCGCGGCGACTATGGCTACACCTTC. Translated, it gives CASSLRGDYGYTF. J is TRBJ1-2 and V is TRBV7-2, with unresolved D. Trimming took 3 bases from V and 3 from J, leaving 8 bases between them. Germline values: CDR1 SGHTA, CDR2 FQGNSA. This CDR3 is 13 amino acids long.

The chain recombines TRBV19 with TRBJ1-5; TRBD1 might be the D (5 bases). The CDR3 is 14 residues long. The germline V and J ends were trimmed by 2 bases and 4 bases, with 9 bases remaining between them. Germline values: CDR1 LNHDA, CDR2 SQIVND (reference sequence). The CDR3 sequence: CASSIWQGNQPQHF. As DNA, the CDR3 is TGTGCCAGTAGTATATGGCAGGGTAATCAGCCCCAGCATTTT. Full variable domain (rest looked up from reference TRBV19 and TRBJ1-5): DGGITQSPKYLFRKEGQNVTLSCEQNLNHDAMYWYRQDPGQGLRLIYYSQIVNDFQKGDIAEGYSVSREKKESFPLTVTSAQKNPTAFYLCASSIWQGNQPQHFGDGTRLSIL.

This chain links TRBV5-1 with TRBJ1-1, with D maybe TRBD1 (6 bases). Germline CDR1 and CDR2: SGHRS and YFSETQ. V was cut by 0 bases and J by 4 bases, with 13 bases left in between. This CDR3 contains 15 residues. The CDR3 bases are TGCGCCAGCAGCTTGGCCAGCGGGGGCCTCACTGAAGCTTTCTTT. Encoded protein: CASSLASGGLTEAFF.

The J gene is TRBJ2-3, the V gene TRBV5-8; the D gene is possibly TRBD1 (5 bases). With 2 bases removed from V and 6 bases from J, the gap between germline ends came to 13 bases. Germline CDR1 SGHTS, CDR2 YDEGEE. The CDR3 is 14 amino acids. The CDR3 DNA follows: TGTGCCAGCAGCTTACTCGGTTCAGGGGATACGCAGTATTTT. This translates into CASSLLGSGDTQYF.

This rearrangement joins TRBV3-1 (or the pseudogene TRBV3-2) to TRBJ2-7; D unclear. V dropped 2 bases and J dropped 0 bases, with 8 bases sitting between them. CDR1 is LGHDT and CDR2 is YNNKEL in the germline V gene (reference sequence). There are 14 residues in the CDR3. CDR3 amino acids: CASSQRGGSYEQYF. CDR3 bases: TGTGCCAGCAGCCAACGAGGTGGCTCCTACGAGCAGTACTTC.

The chain has TRBV4-1 and TRBJ2-1; 8 bases align to TRBD2. V gave up 0 bases and J gave up 4 bases; unmatched junction bases: 14. In germline, CDR1 is MGHRA, CDR2 YSYEKL. CDR3 length: 19 amino acids. The CDR3, as DNA: TGCGCCAGCAGCCAAGATCAGAGACGAACGGGGGGGCCGTACAATGAGCAGTTCTTC. Amino acid sequence: CASSQDQRRTGGPYNEQFF.

In DNA, the CDR3 is TGTGCCAGTAGTATGGGGGGGTTCGGTCAGCCCCAGCATTTT. As protein: CASSMGGFGQPQHF. V and J are TRBV19 and TRBJ1-5, with D possibly matching TRBD1 (5 bases). The V end lost 3 bases, the J end lost 6 bases, and 12 bases lay between the germline ends. CDR1 LNHDA and CDR2 SQIVND come from the germline V gene (reference sequence). The length of the CDR3 is 14 residues. Supplemented by reference TRBV19 and TRBJ1-5, the full variable domain reads DGGITQSPKYLFRKEGQNVTLSCEQNLNHDAMYWYRQDPGQGLRLIYYSQIVNDFQKGDIAEGYSVSREKKESFPLTVTSAQKNPTAFYLCASSMGGFGQPQHFGDGTRLSIL.

This chain links TRBV6-6 with TRBJ2-3, with TRBD2 matching over 10 bases. The CDR3 totals 15 residues. Germline CDR1 MNHNY, CDR2 SVGAGI (reference sequence). Trimming removed 5 bases from V and 1 base from J; junction bases left unmatched: 3. The CDR3 here is CASSSTSGGTDTQYF. CDR3 nucleotide sequence: TGTGCCAGCAGTAGCACTAGCGGGGGCACAGATACGCAGTATTTT.

This clone was recorded once. This chain connects TRBV5-1 to TRBJ2-7; TRBD2 matches 12 bases. V lost 4 bases to trimming and J lost 0 bases; unmatched junction nucleotides: 8. Germline V gene sequence: CDR1 SGHRS, CDR2 YFSETQ. The CDR3 spans 17 residues. CDR3 DNA: TGCGCCAGCAGCAACGGACTAGCGGGATCTAGCTCCTACGAGCAGTACTTC. Protein: CASSNGLAGSSSYEQYF.

This rearrangement joins TRBV3-1 (or the pseudogene TRBV3-2) to TRBJ2-5, with D possibly being TRBD2 (8 bases). The germline V and J ends were trimmed by 4 bases and 5 bases, with 17 bases remaining between them. This CDR3 is built from 15 residues. Germline V CDR1 and CDR2: LGHDT, YNNKEL (reference sequence). CDR3 protein: CASSLLGQRGETQYF. CDR3 sequence (DNA): TGTGCCAGCAGCCTACTGGGACAGCGGGGGGAGACCCAGTACTTC.

The V call is TRBV4-2, the J call TRBJ2-7; 7 nucleotides agree with TRBD1. The germline V gene has CDR1 LGHNA and CDR2 YNFKEQ. The trim removed 1 base at V and 0 bases at J, leaving 6 bases unmatched. This CDR3 is built from 16 residues. The CDR3 DNA reads TGTGCCAGCAGCCAAGGAGACAGGGCTCTCTCCTACGAGCAGTACTTC. It codes for CASSQGDRALSYEQYF.

The chain is built from TRBV18 and TRBJ2-5; D call uncertain. The CDR3 length is 14 residues. V lost 0 bases and J 2 bases, leaving 7 bases between the germline ends. Germline V CDR1 and CDR2: KGHSH, LQKENI. CDR3 DNA: TGTGCCAGCTCACCACCGAGGATACAAGAGACCCAGTACTTC. As protein: CASSPPRIQETQYF.

J is TRBJ2-1 and V is TRBV27; perhaps TRBD1 as D (6 bases). The germline CDR1 and CDR2 sequences are MNHEY and SMNVEV (reference sequence). The V end lost 3 bases, the J end lost 1 base, and 7 bases lay between the germline ends. CDR3 length: 14 amino acids. The CDR3 nucleotides are TGTGCCAGCAGTTTCAGGGGTTCCTACAATGAGCAGTTCTTC. Encoded protein: CASSFRGSYNEQFF.

The chain is built from TRBV10-1 and TRBJ2-1; tentative D call: TRBD1 (6 bases). CDR3 length: 14 residues. CDR1 WNHNN and CDR2 SYGVQD come from the germline V gene (reference sequence). V dropped 6 bases and J dropped 5 bases, with 14 bases sitting between them. The CDR3 loop is CASRVFRDNNEQFF. The CDR3 DNA reads TGCGCCAGCAGAGTTTTTCGGGACAACAATGAGCAGTTCTTC.

For this clone: At one boundary the junction diverges from the germline segment, which might be a read error. The chain employs TRBV6-5 and TRBJ2-7; tentative D call: TRBD1 (6 bases). Germline CDR1 is MNHEY and CDR2 is SVGAGI. The CDR3 is made up of 13 amino acids. The CDR3 DNA is TGTGCCATCAGTTGGGGGCGGGCTGGCGAGCAGTACTTC. This encodes CAISWGRAGEQYF.

In its sample, this clone was seen once. This rearrangement joins TRBV5-8 to TRBJ1-1; tentatively, D is TRBD1 (6 bases). There are 14 residues in the CDR3. Germline V gene lookup returns CDR1 SGHTS and CDR2 YDEGEE. Trimming stripped 1 base from V and 0 bases from J, with 7 bases between. The CDR3 DNA sequence: TGTGCCAGCAGCTTGACAGGGATGAACACTGAAGCTTTCTTT. This sequence encodes CASSLTGMNTEAFF.

CDR3 protein: CASSEGGNGSGNTIYF. CDR3 nucleotide sequence: TGCGCCAGCAGTGAGGGAGGGAATGGCTCTGGAAACACCATATATTTT. The V gene is TRBV10-2, the J gene TRBJ1-3; D is unresolved. Trimming removed 2 bases at V and 0 bases at J, with 11 bases between. CDR1 is WSHSY, CDR2 SAAADI, per germline. This CDR3 comprises 16 residues.

This chain connects TRBV28 to TRBJ1-6, with 7 bases aligning to TRBD1. This CDR3 is built from 14 residues. Trimming cost V 5 bases and J 11 bases; bases outside gene matches: 9. CDR1 and CDR2 from the germline V gene are MDHEN and SYDVKM. The CDR3 nucleotides read TGTGCCAGCAGTGGCCGGACAGGCGGGCCACCCCTCCACTTT. Amino acid sequence: CASSGRTGGPPLHF. The full variable domain, with the rest looked up from reference TRBV28 and TRBJ1-6, is DVKVTQSSRYLVKRTGEKVFLECVQDMDHENMFWYRQDPGLGLRLIYFSYDVKMKEKGDIPEGYSVSREKKERFSLILESASTNQTSMYLCASSGRTGGPPLHFGNGTRLTVT.

The gene calls are TRBV3-1 (or the pseudogene TRBV3-2) and TRBJ2-5; 13 bases map to TRBD2. This CDR3 is 16 amino acids long. Germline CDR1 reads LGHDT; CDR2 reads YNNKEL (reference sequence). V was pared by 6 bases and J by 5 bases, with 9 bases of the junction left unmatched. The CDR3 here is CASRQTSGGAEETQYF. CDR3 coding DNA: TGTGCCAGCAGGCAAACTAGCGGGGGGGCAGAGGAGACCCAGTACTTC.

The chain uses TRBV4-2 and TRBJ2-5, with a weak D call TRBD1 (6 bases). This CDR3 spans 12 amino acids. V lost 2 bases and J lost 5, with 6 bases in between. Per germline, CDR1 LGHNA and CDR2 YNFKEQ. The CDR3 nucleotides are TGTGCCAGCAGCCAAAGGGGGGAGACCCAGTACTTC. Protein: CASSQRGETQYF.